This passage covers 15 T cell receptor beta chains from one sample sequenced in a study of blood T cell repertoires in COVID-19. Clones were sequenced by immunoSEQ multiplex PCR, and TCRdb holds only the in-frame ones, with some missing. The sample carries 200,000 or so clones, about 86% recorded once. The sample taken for sequencing was peripheral blood. Receptor source: a man aged 25 to 45 with active or convalescent COVID-19.

This clone was recorded only once. The chain is built from TRBV28 and TRBJ2-2; a possible D gene is TRBD2 (6 bases). CDR1 MDHEN and CDR2 SYDVKM come from the germline V gene. The CDR3 sequence is 15 residues long. The V end was cut by 6 bases, the J end by 7 bases, with 18 bases between. The CDR3 coding sequence is TGTGCCAGCAGCCCCCTCTCCCCAGCGGGCGGGGAGCTGTTTTTT. As protein: CASSPLSPAGGELFF.

The rearrangement links TRBV5-1 to TRBJ2-3; 8 bases fit TRBD2. There are 15 residues in the CDR3. Trimming took 4 bases from V and 1 from J; bases not matched to a gene: 5. Germline-derived CDR1 and CDR2 are SGHRS and YFSETQ. Here the CDR3 DNA reads TGCGCCAGCAGCAATAGCGGGGATCGCACAGATACGCAGTATTTT. Its protein is CASSNSGDRTDTQYF.

About this clone itself: At one of its ends the junction is not consistent with the germline gene, which may arise from a read error. This chain joins TRBV30 and TRBJ2-7, with a weak D call TRBD2 (5 bases). Looked up from germline, CDR1 is GTSNPN and CDR2 is SVGIG (reference sequence). This CDR3 has 13 amino acids. CDR3 region: CARSRTLGYEQYF. CDR3 sequence (DNA): TGTGCCCGGAGTAGGACTCTTGGTTACGAGCAGTACTTC. The whole variable domain, remainder taken from reference TRBV30 and TRBJ2-7, is SQTIHQWPATLVQPVGSPLSLECTVEGTSNPNLYWYRQAAGRGLQLLFYSVGIGQISSEVPQNLSASRPQDRQFILSSKKLLLSDSGFYLCARSRTLGYEQYFGPGTRLTVT.

The gene calls are TRBV20-1 and TRBJ1-6; D not resolved. Germline assignment: CDR1 DFQATT and CDR2 SNEGSKA (reference sequence). CDR3 length equals 14 residues. The V and J ends lost 3 bases and 8 bases respectively, with 14 bases between them. CDR3 nucleotide sequence: TGCAGTGCTAGTTCCCGCGGGTTCCATTCACCCCTCCACTTT. Amino acids: CSASSRGFHSPLHF.

The CDR3 DNA sequence: TGTGCCACCATGTCGACAGGGCAGGGAAACATTCAGTACTTC. It specifies CATMSTGQGNIQYF. The chain has TRBV28 and TRBJ2-4; TRBD1 agrees at 7 bases. V shed 10 bases, J shed 6 bases, and the junction held 12 bases outside the gene matches. The CDR3 runs 14 residues. The germline CDR1 and CDR2 sequences are MDHEN and SYDVKM. The full variable domain, completed using reference TRBV28 and TRBJ2-4, is DVKVTQSSRYLVKRTGEKVFLECVQDMDHENMFWYRQDPGLGLRLIYFSYDVKMKEKGDIPEGYSVSREKKERFSLILESASTNQTSMYLCATMSTGQGNIQYFGAGTRLSVL.

V usage is TRBV19 and J usage is TRBJ1-2; TRBD1 matches 7 bases. CDR1 LNHDA and CDR2 SQIVND come from the germline V gene (reference sequence). The V segment lost 3 bases and the J segment 3 bases; nucleotides outside the gene matches: 10. This CDR3 comprises 16 residues. The CDR3 sequence is CASSISRQGGDYGYTF. CDR3 bases: TGTGCCAGTAGTATTTCCCGGCAGGGGGGAGACTATGGCTACACCTTC. Full variable domain (rest looked up from reference TRBV19 and TRBJ1-2): DGGITQSPKYLFRKEGQNVTLSCEQNLNHDAMYWYRQDPGQGLRLIYYSQIVNDFQKGDIAEGYSVSREKKESFPLTVTSAQKNPTAFYLCASSISRQGGDYGYTFGSGTRLTVV.

The chain couples TRBV5-1 to TRBJ2-3; TRBD2 matches 11 bases. With 0 bases clipped from V and 2 bases from J, the junction kept 5 bases outside the gene matches. Per the germline V gene, CDR1 is SGHRS and CDR2 is YFSETQ. The length of the CDR3 is 17 residues. The DNA for the CDR3 is TGCGCCAGCAGCTTGGCACTAGCGGGAGACTCCACAGATACGCAGTATTTT. Translated: CASSLALAGDSTDTQYF. Combining the CDR3 with reference TRBV5-1 and TRBJ2-3 gives the whole variable domain KAGVTQTPRYLIKTRGQQVTLSCSPISGHRSVSWYQQTPGQGLQFLFEYFSETQRNKGNFPGRFSGRQFSNSRSEMNVSTLELGDSALYLCASSLALAGDSTDTQYFGPGTRLTVL.

This clone was seen at least ten times. V and J are TRBV7-9 and TRBJ1-1; D may be TRBD1 (6 bases). Trimming removed 3 bases at V and 5 bases at J, with 19 bases between. Germline CDR1 and CDR2: SEHNR and FQNEAQ (reference sequence). The CDR3 runs 16 residues. The CDR3 is CASSFPGAVGGTEAFF. Here the CDR3 DNA reads TGTGCCAGCAGCTTCCCAGGGGCGGTAGGTGGGACTGAAGCTTTCTTT.

This clone has a single count. The chain carries TRBV7-9 and TRBJ2-1, with a tentative D call TRBD2 (6 bases). This CDR3 spans 12 amino acids. In germline, CDR1 is SEHNR, CDR2 FQNEAQ (reference sequence). Trimming took 4 bases from V and 7 from J, leaving 8 bases between them. The CDR3 region has the DNA TGTGCCAGCAGCTCGGGAGCTAATGAGCAGTTCTTC. Translation: CASSSGANEQFF.

This clone was recorded a few times. The rearrangement uses TRBV19 and TRBJ2-7, with TRBD2 identical over 7 bases. J gave up 4 bases and V 6 bases, and 3 bases lay outside the gene matches. This CDR3 is 12 amino acids long. Germline V gene sequence: CDR1 LNHDA, CDR2 SQIVND (reference sequence). The CDR3 reads CASSAGGYEQYF. As DNA, the CDR3 is TGTGCCAGTAGCGCCGGGGGGTACGAGCAGTACTTC. Filled out from reference TRBV19 and TRBJ2-7, the complete variable domain reads DGGITQSPKYLFRKEGQNVTLSCEQNLNHDAMYWYRQDPGQGLRLIYYSQIVNDFQKGDIAEGYSVSREKKESFPLTVTSAQKNPTAFYLCASSAGGYEQYFGPGTRLTVT.

V and J are TRBV25-1 and TRBJ2-3, with TRBD1 matching 7 bases. Trimming took 1 base from V and 3 from J; bases not matched to a gene: 4. The germline V gene has CDR1 MGHDK and CDR2 SYGVNS. The CDR3 loop spans 15 amino acids. The CDR3 region is CASSEWAGGTDTQYF. CDR3 coding DNA: TGTGCCAGCAGTGAATGGGCAGGGGGAACAGATACGCAGTATTTT.

The rearrangement joins TRBV5-1 to TRBJ2-2; D remains ambiguous. The CDR3 covers 15 residues. Germline loops: CDR1 SGHRS, CDR2 YFSETQ. Trimming shortened V by 0 bases and J by 3 bases, and 9 bases separated the two germline ends. This CDR3 is CASSLDRLDTGELFF. As DNA, the CDR3 is TGCGCCAGCAGCTTGGACCGGTTGGACACCGGGGAGCTGTTTTTT.

The DNA for the CDR3 is TGTGCCAGTAGACCCGACGGGAACATGAACACTGAAGCTTTCTTT. It translates to CASRPDGNMNTEAFF. The chain combines TRBV19 with TRBJ1-1; D is unresolved. V gave up 6 bases and J gave up 0 bases, with 14 bases separating them. Germline loops: CDR1 LNHDA, CDR2 SQIVND (reference sequence). The CDR3 has 15 residues. Full variable domain (missing parts from reference TRBV19 and TRBJ1-1): DGGITQSPKYLFRKEGQNVTLSCEQNLNHDAMYWYRQDPGQGLRLIYYSQIVNDFQKGDIAEGYSVSREKKESFPLTVTSAQKNPTAFYLCASRPDGNMNTEAFFGQGTRLTVV.

The chain joins TRBV15 to TRBJ2-3; 7 positions agree with TRBD1. The CDR3 totals 19 residues. J gave up 2 bases and V 0 bases, and 14 bases lay outside the gene matches. The germline gives CDR1 LNHNV, CDR2 YYDKDF (reference sequence). The CDR3 is CATSRDRSLPGGNTDTQYF. CDR3 DNA: TGTGCCACCAGCAGAGATCGCTCCCTGCCAGGGGGTAACACAGATACGCAGTATTTT.

The rearrangement uses TRBV27 and TRBJ2-1, with TRBD2 matching over 8 bases. The length of the CDR3 is 16 residues. V gave up 6 bases and J gave up 2 bases; unmatched junction bases: 9. CDR1 and CDR2 (germline): MNHEY, SMNVEV (reference sequence). The CDR3 DNA reads TGTGCCAGCAGCTCCGGGGGGGCCGGCCCCTACAATGAGCAGTTCTTC. Amino acids: CASSSGGAGPYNEQFF.